A single sample is the source of the 23 T cell receptor beta chains below, sequenced in a study of blood T cell repertoires in COVID-19. TCRdb's copy holds only in-frame clones and misses some; the assay was immunoSEQ multiplex PCR. Of about half a million clones in the sample, about 88% were seen once. Material: PBMCs or T cells enriched from blood (not recorded which). The receptors stem from a woman aged 55-69 years who had recovered from COVID-19.

In nucleotides, the CDR3 is TGTGCCAGCAGCTTGCAGATTTTAGCGGGGGGGCGGACAGAGACCCAGTACTTC. Protein sequence: CASSLQILAGGRTETQYF. The rearrangement links TRBV5-4 to TRBJ2-5, with 11 bases fitting TRBD2. The CDR3 consists of 18 residues. The V and J ends lost 1 base and 4 bases, in that order; junction bases with no gene match: 12. Germline loops: CDR1 SGHNT, CDR2 YYREEE (reference sequence).

Of note for this clone: This specimen includes other DNA sequences encoding the same CDR3. The chain links TRBV24-1 to TRBJ2-2, with D uncertain. With 4 bases removed from V and 2 bases from J, the gap between germline ends came to 10 bases. The germline CDR1 and CDR2 sequences are KGHDR and SFDVKD. The CDR3 is 15 amino acids. The CDR3 is CATSDPRSNTGELFF. CDR3 DNA sequence: TGTGCCACCAGTGACCCTAGGTCCAACACCGGGGAGCTGTTTTTT.

This clone was counted a single time. The V gene is TRBV19, the J gene TRBJ2-2, with TRBD1 identical over 9 bases. Germline-derived CDR1 and CDR2 are LNHDA and SQIVND (reference sequence). With 11 bases clipped from V and 1 base from J, the junction kept 5 bases outside the gene matches. This CDR3 spans 14 amino acids. The CDR3 protein is CASGTGMNTGELFF. The CDR3 region has the DNA TGTGCCTCCGGGACAGGGATGAACACCGGGGAGCTGTTTTTT.

The V gene is TRBV27, the J gene TRBJ2-2; possible D gene TRBD1, 7 bases. The CDR3 is 15 residues long. Per germline, CDR1 MNHEY and CDR2 SMNVEV (reference sequence). Between the trimmed V and J ends, which lost 7 bases and 1 base, there was a span of 13 bases. Here the CDR3 reads CASTRRGLNTGELFF. In DNA form, the CDR3 reads TGTGCCAGCACCAGGAGGGGGCTGAACACCGGGGAGCTGTTTTTT.

This clone occurred a few times. V usage is TRBV7-8 and J usage is TRBJ1-2; TRBD1 agrees at 7 bases. The V segment lost 7 bases and the J segment 6 bases; nucleotides outside the gene matches: 11. The germline gives CDR1 SGHVS, CDR2 FQNEAQ. The CDR3 has 14 amino acids. The chain's CDR3 is CASTPGQVSDGYTF. As DNA, the CDR3 is TGTGCCAGCACCCCCGGACAGGTATCGGATGGCTACACCTTC.

The rearrangement joins TRBV10-1 to TRBJ2-1; 8 bases are a match to TRBD2. The length of the CDR3 is 14 residues. CDR1 is WNHNN, CDR2 SYGVQD, per germline (reference sequence). V shed 0 bases and J 8 bases; nucleotides not matched to a gene: 3. CDR3 sequence (DNA): TGCGCCAGCAGTGAGTCTAGCGGGGTCGATGAGCAGTTCTTC. As protein: CASSESSGVDEQFF.

CDR3 loop: CASTTAHIGENFDGYTF. CDR3 DNA: TGTGCCAGCACCACGGCCCACATTGGGGAGAATTTTGATGGCTACACCTTC. The chain employs TRBV11-2 and TRBJ1-2; D is ambiguous. The CDR3 has 17 amino acids. Germline V CDR1 and CDR2: SGHAT, FQNNGV. The V end lost 7 bases, the J end lost 6 bases, and 27 bases lay between the germline ends.

The chain recombines TRBV5-6 with TRBJ1-5; D not certain. The CDR3 spans 15 residues. Trimming cost V 0 bases and J 2 bases, with 9 bases left between them. Germline loops: CDR1 SGHDT, CDR2 YYEEEE. The CDR3 bases are TGTGCCAGCAGCTTGGGGGCAGGTGGCAATCAGCCCCAGCATTTT. Protein sequence: CASSLGAGGNQPQHF.

The rearrangement links TRBV19 to TRBJ1-5; 7 nucleotides match TRBD1. The CDR3 has 15 amino acids. Losses at the gene ends were 11 bases for V and 6 bases for J; bases not matched to a gene: 16. Germline CDR1 LNHDA, CDR2 SQIVND (reference sequence). The CDR3 DNA sequence: TGTGCCGCCAAGTCCGGGACAGCAAAATCTCAGCCCCAGCATTTT. Translation gives CAAKSGTAKSQPQHF.

J is TRBJ2-2 and V is TRBV24-1; D remains unclear. V lost 2 bases, J lost 4 bases, and 7 bases lay in between. CDR3 length: 14 amino acids. Germline V CDR1 and CDR2: KGHDR, SFDVKD. CDR3 sequence reads: CATSDWHPTGELFF. CDR3 nucleotides: TGTGCCACCAGTGATTGGCATCCCACCGGGGAGCTGTTTTTT.

The V call is TRBV28, the J call TRBJ1-5; D possibly corresponds to TRBD1 (6 bases). The germline V gene has CDR1 MDHEN and CDR2 SYDVKM. This CDR3 comprises 16 residues. The germline V and J ends were trimmed by 0 bases and 2 bases, with 11 bases remaining between them. CDR3 sequence (DNA): TGTGCCAGCAGTTTATGGCCAGGGGCTGGCAATCAGCCCCAGCATTTT. Its protein is CASSLWPGAGNQPQHF.

The table lists this clone with a count of one. The same CDR3 is also encoded by other DNA sequences in this sample. The chain combines TRBV5-1 with TRBJ1-5; D remains unclear. This CDR3 comprises 15 residues. Trimming removed 0 bases from V and 2 bases from J, with 9 bases in between. Germline lookup yields CDR1 SGHRS and CDR2 YFSETQ. CDR3 sequence reads: CASSLAGERNQPQHF. The CDR3 nucleotides are TGCGCCAGCAGCTTGGCCGGGGAGCGCAATCAGCCCCAGCATTTT.

The CDR3 DNA is TGTGCCTGGAGTGACCCCTTCTTGGGCACCTATGGCTACACCTTC. It encodes CAWSDPFLGTYGYTF. This rearrangement joins TRBV30 to TRBJ1-2; no firm D call. The CDR3 totals 15 residues. Between the trimmed V and J ends, which lost 1 base and 4 bases, there was a span of 16 bases. From germline, CDR1 is GTSNPN and CDR2 SVGIG (reference sequence).

The CDR3 bases are TGCGCCAGCGGGGGGGTGGATGAGCAGTTCTTC. Protein: CASGGVDEQFF. V gene TRBV5-1 combines with J gene TRBJ2-1; TRBD2 agrees at 7 bases. The V gene's germline CDR1 is SGHRS and CDR2 YFSETQ. CDR3 length: 11 residues. The trim removed 7 bases at V and 8 bases at J, leaving 3 bases unmatched.

The chain links TRBV30 to TRBJ2-7; tentative D call: TRBD2 (6 bases). This CDR3 spans 13 amino acids. Germline values: CDR1 GTSNPN, CDR2 SVGIG (reference sequence). Trimming took 2 bases from V and 0 from J, leaving 8 bases between them. CDR3 DNA sequence: TGTGCCTGGAGTTTCGGGAGCTCCTACGAGCAGTACGTC. Amino acids: CAWSFGSSYEQYV.

V and J are TRBV9 and TRBJ2-1; 13 bases are a match to TRBD2. This CDR3 has 16 amino acids. The germline V gene has CDR1 SGDLS and CDR2 YYNGEE. V lost 4 bases, J lost 5 bases, and 6 bases stayed unmatched. The CDR3: CASSFRLAGGHNEQFF. In DNA, the CDR3 is TGTGCCAGCAGCTTCCGACTAGCGGGGGGACACAATGAGCAGTTCTTC.

The gene calls are TRBV5-1 and TRBJ1-4; no clear D. The ends were cut back, 6 bases at V and 3 bases at J, with 15 bases in the middle. Per the germline V gene, CDR1 is SGHRS and CDR2 is YFSETQ. There are 15 residues in the CDR3. The CDR3 nucleotides are TGCGCCAGCACCGCGGGCGGGGATGCTAATGAAAAACTGTTTTTT. Protein: CASTAGGDANEKLFF.

The chain employs TRBV5-6 and TRBJ2-6; no reliable D call. This CDR3 region has 18 residues. Trimming took 6 bases from V and 1 from J, leaving 20 bases between them. The V gene's germline CDR1 is SGHDT and CDR2 YYEEEE. CDR3 in DNA: TGTGCCAGCACCCGGGTCGGCCTAGTCCCTTCTGGGGCCAACGTCCTGACTTTC. It yields the protein CASTRVGLVPSGANVLTF.

In its sample, this clone was seen a few times. This chain joins TRBV5-6 and TRBJ1-3; 9 positions agree with TRBD1. Trimming removed 4 bases from V and 2 bases from J; junction bases left unmatched: 7. CDR1 is SGHDT and CDR2 is YYEEEE in the germline V gene. The CDR3 consists of 16 residues. CDR3 nucleotide sequence: TGTGCCAGCAGCACCCCGGGACAGGGCACTGGAAACACCATATATTTT. Translating it yields CASSTPGQGTGNTIYF. The full variable domain, rest sourced from reference TRBV5-6 and TRBJ1-3, is DAGVTQSPTHLIKTRGQQVTLRCSPKSGHDTVSWYQQALGQGPQFIFQYYEEEERQRGNFPDRFSGHQFPNYSSELNVNALLLGDSALYLCASSTPGQGTGNTIYFGEGSWLTVV.

The rearrangement uses TRBV30 and TRBJ1-2; no firm D call. Per the germline V gene, CDR1 is GTSNPN and CDR2 is SVGIG (reference sequence). The germline V and J ends were trimmed by 5 bases and 0 bases, with 13 bases remaining between them. The CDR3 runs 14 residues. CDR3 amino acids: CAWSRGPSNYGYTF. The CDR3, as DNA: TGTGCCTGGTCGAGAGGGCCTTCTAACTATGGCTACACCTTC.

This sequence joins TRBV6-5 and TRBJ2-7, with TRBD1 matching 10 bases. Losses at the gene ends were 6 bases for V and 2 bases for J; bases not matched to a gene: 7. The CDR3 totals 15 residues. The germline CDR1 and CDR2 sequences are MNHEY and SVGAGI. CDR3 amino acids: CASRYGQGVTYEQYF. The CDR3 DNA reads as TGTGCCAGCAGGTACGGACAGGGGGTAACCTACGAGCAGTACTTC.

The J gene is TRBJ1-5, the V gene TRBV21-1. TRBV21-1 is an annotated pseudogene. This CDR3 has 15 amino acids. This chain's CDR3 is CASRDWRRVKQPQHF. As DNA, the CDR3 is TGTGCCAGCAGAGACTGGAGGAGGGTAAAACAGCCCCAGCATTTT.

This clone was seen only a few times. J is TRBJ1-2 and V is TRBV6-5; D gene uncertain. CDR1 and CDR2 (germline): MNHEY, SVGAGI. The length of the CDR3 is 14 residues. The V end was cut by 4 bases, the J end by 0 bases, with 9 bases between. In DNA, the CDR3 is TGTGCCAGCAGTTCGGCAGGCTCTAACTATGGCTACACCTTC. This sequence encodes CASSSAGSNYGYTF.